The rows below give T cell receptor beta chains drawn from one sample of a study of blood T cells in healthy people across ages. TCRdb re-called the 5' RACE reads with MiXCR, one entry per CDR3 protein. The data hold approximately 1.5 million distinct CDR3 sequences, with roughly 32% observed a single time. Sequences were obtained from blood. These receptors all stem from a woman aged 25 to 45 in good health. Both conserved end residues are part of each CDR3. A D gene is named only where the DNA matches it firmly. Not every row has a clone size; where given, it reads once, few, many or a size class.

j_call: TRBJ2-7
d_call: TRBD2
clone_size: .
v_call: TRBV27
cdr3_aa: CAGRLATSGSAPQYF
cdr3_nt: TGTGCCGGCAGATTGGCGACTAGCGGGTCGGCGCCCCAGTACTTC

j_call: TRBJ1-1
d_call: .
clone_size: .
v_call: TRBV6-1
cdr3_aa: CASLDWYRRTEAFF
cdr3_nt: TGTGCCAGCCTCGACTGGTATCGACGGACTGAAGCTTTCTTT

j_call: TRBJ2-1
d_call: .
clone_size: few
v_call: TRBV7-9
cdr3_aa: CATTNEQFF
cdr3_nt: TGTGCTACAACCAATGAGCAGTTCTTC

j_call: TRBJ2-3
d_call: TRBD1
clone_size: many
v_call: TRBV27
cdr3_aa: CASSFAGTGVTDTQYF
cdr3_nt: TGTGCCAGCAGTTTTGCCGGGACAGGAGTTACAGATACGCAGTATTTT

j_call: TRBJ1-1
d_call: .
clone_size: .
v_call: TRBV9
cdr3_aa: CASSAGGGAGAEAFF
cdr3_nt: TGTGCCAGCAGCGCCGGGGGCGGGGCGGGAGCTGAAGCTTTCTTT

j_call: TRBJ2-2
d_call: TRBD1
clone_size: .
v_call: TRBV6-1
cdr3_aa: CASTTTGRWGTGELFF
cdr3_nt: TGTGCCAGCACCACGACAGGGCGGTGGGGCACCGGGGAGCTGTTTTTT

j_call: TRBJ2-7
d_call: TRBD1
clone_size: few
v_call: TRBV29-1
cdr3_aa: CSVEGQGAFGEQYF
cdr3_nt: TGCAGCGTTGAGGGACAGGGTGCGTTTGGCGAGCAGTACTTC

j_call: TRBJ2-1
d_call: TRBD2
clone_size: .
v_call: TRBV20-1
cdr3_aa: CSAPDLGLAENYNEQFF
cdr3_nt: TGCAGTGCTCCGGACCTCGGACTAGCGGAGAACTACAATGAGCAGTTCTTC

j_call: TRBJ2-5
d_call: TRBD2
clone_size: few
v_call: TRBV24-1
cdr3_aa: CATSDVLAVQETQYF
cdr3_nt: TGTGCCACCAGTGATGTGCTAGCGGTACAAGAGACCCAGTACTTC

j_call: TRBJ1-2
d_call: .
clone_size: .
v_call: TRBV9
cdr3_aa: CASSVEGTMSDHGYTF
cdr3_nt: TGTGCCAGCAGCGTAGAAGGGACCATGAGTGACCATGGCTACACCTTC

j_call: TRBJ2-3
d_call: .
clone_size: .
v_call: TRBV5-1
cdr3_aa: CASSLEGGAYTDTQYF
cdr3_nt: TGCGCCAGCAGCTTGGAGGGGGGGGCCTACACAGATACGCAGTATTTT

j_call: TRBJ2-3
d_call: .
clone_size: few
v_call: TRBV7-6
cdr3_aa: CASSRSVGSPTSSTDTQYF
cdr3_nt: TGTGCCAGCAGCCGCTCCGTGGGCTCCCCGACCTCTAGCACAGATACGCAGTATTTT

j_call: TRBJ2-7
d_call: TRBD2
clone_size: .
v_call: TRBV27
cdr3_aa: CASFSGRGPYEQYF
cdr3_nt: TGTGCCAGCTTTAGCGGGAGAGGTCCCTACGAGCAGTACTTC

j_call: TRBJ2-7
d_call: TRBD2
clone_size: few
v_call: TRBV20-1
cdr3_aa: CSARDWGSGSYEQYF
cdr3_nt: TGCAGTGCTAGAGATTGGGGTAGCGGGAGCTACGAGCAGTACTTC

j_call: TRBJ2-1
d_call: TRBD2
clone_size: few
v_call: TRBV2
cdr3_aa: CASSEGREGYNEQFF
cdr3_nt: TGTGCCAGCAGTGAAGGGCGGGAGGGGTACAATGAGCAGTTCTTC

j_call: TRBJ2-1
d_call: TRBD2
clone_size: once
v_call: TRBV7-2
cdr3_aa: CASSLASGGGRGEQFF
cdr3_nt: TGTGCCAGCAGCTTAGCGTCGGGCGGGGGGCGTGGTGAGCAGTTCTTC

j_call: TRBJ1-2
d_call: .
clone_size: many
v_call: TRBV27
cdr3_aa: CASSPRQTNYGYTF
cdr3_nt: TGTGCCAGCAGTCCTCGACAGACTAACTATGGCTACACCTTC

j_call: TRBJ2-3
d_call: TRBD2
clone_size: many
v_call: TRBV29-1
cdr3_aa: CSVGNRKTSGSSTDTQYF
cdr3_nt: TGCAGCGTTGGTAATAGGAAGACTAGCGGATCTAGCACAGATACGCAGTATTTT

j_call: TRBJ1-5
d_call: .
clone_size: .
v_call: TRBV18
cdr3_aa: CASSPPGTQPQHF
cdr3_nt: TGTGCCAGCTCACCACCAGGGACTCAGCCCCAGCATTTT

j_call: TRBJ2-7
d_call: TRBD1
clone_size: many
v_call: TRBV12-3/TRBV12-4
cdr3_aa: CASSPRQGMNEQYF
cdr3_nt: TGTGCCAGCAGTCCCCGACAGGGCATGAACGAGCAGTACTTC

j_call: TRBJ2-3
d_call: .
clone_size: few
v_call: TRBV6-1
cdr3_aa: CASSSSQDTQYF
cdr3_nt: TGTGCCAGCAGTTCGTCCCAAGATACGCAGTATTTT

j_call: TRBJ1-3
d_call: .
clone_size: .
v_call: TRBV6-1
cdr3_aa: CASSVGARFSGNTIYF
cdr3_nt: TGTGCCAGCAGTGTCGGGGCCCGCTTCTCTGGAAACACCATATATTTT

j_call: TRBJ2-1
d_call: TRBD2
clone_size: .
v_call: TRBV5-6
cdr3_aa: CASTPPGRPVGGEQFF
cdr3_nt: TGTGCCAGCACCCCCCCCGGGAGGCCAGTGGGGGGTGAGCAGTTCTTC

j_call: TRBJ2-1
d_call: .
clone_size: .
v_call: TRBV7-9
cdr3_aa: CASSAFPGTLKGNNEQFF
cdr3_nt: TGTGCCAGCAGCGCCTTCCCCGGGACACTCAAAGGGAACAATGAGCAGTTCTTC

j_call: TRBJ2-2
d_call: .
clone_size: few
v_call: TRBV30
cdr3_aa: CAWSRAGELFF
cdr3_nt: TGTGCCTGGTCGAGGGCCGGGGAGCTGTTTTTT

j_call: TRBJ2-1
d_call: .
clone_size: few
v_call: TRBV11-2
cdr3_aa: CASSSGRPRDEQFF
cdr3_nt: TGTGCCAGCAGCTCCGGTCGTCCACGGGATGAGCAGTTCTTC

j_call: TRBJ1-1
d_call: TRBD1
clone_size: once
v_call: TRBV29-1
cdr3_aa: CSVEEFRGWNTEAFF
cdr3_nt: TGCAGCGTTGAAGAATTCAGGGGGTGGAACACTGAAGCTTTCTTT

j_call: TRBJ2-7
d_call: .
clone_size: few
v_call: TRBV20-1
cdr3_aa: CSASGDTQKLYEQYF
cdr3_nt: TGCAGTGCTAGTGGGGACACTCAAAAGCTATACGAGCAGTACTTC

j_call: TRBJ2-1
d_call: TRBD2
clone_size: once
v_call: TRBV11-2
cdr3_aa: CASSITSGVYNEQFF
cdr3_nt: TGTGCCAGCAGCATTACTAGCGGGGTGTACAATGAGCAGTTCTTC

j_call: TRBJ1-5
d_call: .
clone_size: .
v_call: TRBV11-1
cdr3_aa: CAGSLSTGQGSWDNNQPQHF
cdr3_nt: TGTGCCGGCAGCTTATCAACGGGGCAGGGATCTTGGGATAACAATCAGCCCCAGCATTTT

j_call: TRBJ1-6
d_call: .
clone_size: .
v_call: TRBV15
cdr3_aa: CATSAQGRYNSPLHF
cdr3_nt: TGTGCCACCAGCGCCCAGGGCCGTTATAATTCACCCCTCCACTTT

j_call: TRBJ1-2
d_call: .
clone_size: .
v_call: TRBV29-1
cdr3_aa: CSVLDRQWYTF
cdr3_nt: TGCAGCGTTCTCGACAGGCAATGGTACACCTTC

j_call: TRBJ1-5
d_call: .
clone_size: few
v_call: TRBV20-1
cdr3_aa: CSARGTDSNQPQHF
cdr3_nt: TGCAGTGCTAGAGGGACAGATAGCAATCAGCCCCAGCATTTT

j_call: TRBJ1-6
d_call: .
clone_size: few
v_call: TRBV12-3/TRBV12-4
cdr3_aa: CASSPYEGVESPLHF
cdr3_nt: TGTGCCAGCAGTCCATACGAGGGGGTAGAATCACCCCTCCACTTT

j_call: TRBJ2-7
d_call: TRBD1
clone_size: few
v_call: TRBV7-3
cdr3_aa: CASSRQGGNEQYF
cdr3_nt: TGTGCCAGCAGTCGACAGGGTGGTAATGAGCAGTACTTC

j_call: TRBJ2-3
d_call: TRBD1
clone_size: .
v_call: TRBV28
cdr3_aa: CASRPAGGVSTDTQYF
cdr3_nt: TGTGCCAGCAGGCCCGCAGGGGGCGTAAGCACAGATACGCAGTATTTT

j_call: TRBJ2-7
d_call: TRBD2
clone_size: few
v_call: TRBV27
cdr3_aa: CASSLSASGTEQYF
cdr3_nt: TGTGCCAGCAGTTTATCGGCTAGCGGGACTGAGCAGTACTTC